There are many counts of the clone carrying this TCR beta chain. Antigen specificity is unknown. The entry originates in a study of T cell repertoires in cytomegalovirus infection. Overall study context: Public TCR beta signatures indicated both CMV infection and matching HLA type. Study-wide results and limits: Cumulative public TCR beta family frequency identified CMV carriers with the relevant HLA. HLA-C-restricted CMV-specific TCR beta clonotypes prevailed in the ex vivo response.

Each CDR3 protein is one row after TCRdb ran MiXCR on the reads. The sample lists 130,000 or so distinct CDR3 sequences; 5.5% to 7% were seen once. Germline V gene sequence: CDR1 LNHDA, CDR2 SQIVND (reference sequence). V lost 4 bases to trimming and J lost 1 base; unmatched junction nucleotides: 9. The CDR3 length is 17 residues. The TCR originated in a human donor in good health (CMV status not recorded). Some clones in this sample may be carry-over from other donors' samples. The sample was PBMCs. The chain recombines TRBV19 with TRBJ1-5, with TRBD1 identical over 8 bases. CDR3 sequence (DNA): TGTGCCAGTAGTACCCCAACAGGGGGGGTCAGCAATCAGCCCCAGCATTTT. It codes for CASSTPTGGVSNQPQHF.